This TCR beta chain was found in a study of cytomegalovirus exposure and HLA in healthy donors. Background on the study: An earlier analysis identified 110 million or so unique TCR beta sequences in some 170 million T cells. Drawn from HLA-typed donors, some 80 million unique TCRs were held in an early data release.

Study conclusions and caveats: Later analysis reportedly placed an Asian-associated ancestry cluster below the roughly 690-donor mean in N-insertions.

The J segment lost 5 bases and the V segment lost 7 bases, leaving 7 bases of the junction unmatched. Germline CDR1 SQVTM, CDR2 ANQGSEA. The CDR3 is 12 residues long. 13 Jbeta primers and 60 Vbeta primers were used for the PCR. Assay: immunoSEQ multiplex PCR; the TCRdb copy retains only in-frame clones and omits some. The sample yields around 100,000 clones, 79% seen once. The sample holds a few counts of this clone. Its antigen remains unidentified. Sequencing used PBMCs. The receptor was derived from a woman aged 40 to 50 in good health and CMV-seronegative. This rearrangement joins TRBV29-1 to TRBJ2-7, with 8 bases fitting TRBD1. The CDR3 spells CSADGQGNEQYF. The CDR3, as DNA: TGCAGCGCTGACGGACAGGGCAACGAGCAGTACTTC.